This T cell receptor (beta chain) emerged from a study of cytomegalovirus exposure and HLA in healthy donors. Study results and caveats: Per published accounts, TCR beta sequences correctly predicted the HLA-A and HLA-B alleles of most subjects. One later analysis reportedly identified an Asian-associated ancestry cluster that showed fewer N-insertions than the approximately 700-donor mean. The study labeled 150 to 200 TCR beta chains cytomegalovirus-associated.

This clone was counted a few times. As yet, its antigen is unknown. With 0 bases removed from V and 3 bases from J, the gap between germline ends came to 14 bases. The CDR3 has 16 residues. Germline loops: CDR1 KGHSH, CDR2 LQKENI. With 60 Vbeta and 13 Jbeta primers, the PCR was carried out. The assay was immunoSEQ multiplex PCR, and TCRdb's table has in-frame clones only and misses some. The sample shows fewer than 90,000 clones, 75% to 85% of them seen only once. The rearrangement joins TRBV18 to TRBJ1-1, with D perhaps TRBD1 (5 bases). The receptor was isolated from a middle-aged woman in good health and CMV-seropositive. The material sequenced was PBMCs. The CDR3 spells CASSPPGGAGDTEAFF. The CDR3 DNA reads TGTGCCAGCTCACCACCTGGAGGGGCTGGGGACACTGAAGCTTTCTTT.